The 32 T cell receptor beta chains below come from one sample, sequenced in a study of blood T cells in healthy people across ages. A second PCR, run for roughly 7 to 12 cycles, used a sample-barcoded 5' primer plus a J-beta primer mix. One entry per CDR3 protein results from TCRdb running MiXCR on the 5' RACE reads. The sample lists approximately 1.5 million distinct CDR3 sequences, almost 35% occurring once. The specimen was blood. These receptors were taken from a woman aged 25 to 39 in good health.

This chain links TRBV29-1 with TRBJ1-1; 7 nucleotides line up with TRBD1. Germline V gene lookup returns CDR1 SQVTM and CDR2 ANQGSEA. V trimming: 2 bases; J trimming: 8 bases; junction bases outside the gene matches: 11. CDR3 length: 14 amino acids. This CDR3 is CSVEIRTRDREAFF. The CDR3 DNA follows: TGCAGCGTTGAAATCCGAACCCGGGACAGAGAAGCTTTCTTT.

Only a few counts were recorded for this clonotype. This sequence joins TRBV4-1 and TRBJ2-7; D may correspond to TRBD1 or TRBD2 (6 bases each). Germline assignment: CDR1 MGHRA and CDR2 YSYEKL. The CDR3 is 14 residues long. V was trimmed by 1 base and J by 5 bases, leaving 12 bases between them. CDR3 in DNA: TGCGCCAGCAGCCAAGTAAGGGGGGATCACGAGCAGTACTTC. It encodes CASSQVRGDHEQYF.

The V and J genes are TRBV3-1 and TRBJ2-7, with D possibly being TRBD2 (7 bases). V was shortened by 3 bases and J by 7 bases, with 19 bases between the two germline ends. The CDR3 has 15 residues. CDR1 and CDR2 from the germline V gene are LGHDT and YNNKEL (reference sequence). Here the CDR3 reads CASSQSRRERGEQYF. For the CDR3, the DNA is TGTGCCAGCAGCCAGAGCCGGCGGGAGAGGGGGGAGCAGTACTTC.

With regard to this clonotype: Compared with germline, one end of the junction differs, possibly owing to a read error. The J gene is TRBJ2-3, the V gene TRBV3-1; 12 nucleotides align to TRBD2. The CDR3 has 17 residues. Germline CDR1 and CDR2: LGHDT and YNNKEL (reference sequence). CDR3 sequence reads: CDSSQDPTSGRVDTQYF. The CDR3 DNA reads as TGTGACAGCAGCCAAGACCCGACTAGCGGGAGAGTCGATACGCAGTATTTT.

The chain combines TRBV2 with TRBJ2-7; 9 bases fit TRBD1. With V trimmed by 4 bases and J by 6 bases, 4 bases remained unmatched. CDR3 length equals 13 residues. Germline V gives CDR1 SNHLY, CDR2 FYNNEI. In DNA form, the CDR3 reads TGTGCCAGCAGTGGACAGGGGGTTGGCGAGCAGTACTTC. It yields the protein CASSGQGVGEQYF.

This clonotype was observed a few times. The rearrangement links TRBV29-1 to TRBJ2-2; TRBD2 matches 9 bases. Looked up from germline, CDR1 is SQVTM and CDR2 is ANQGSEA. The CDR3 has 16 residues. V gave up 1 base and J gave up 6 bases; unmatched junction bases: 9. The CDR3 here is CSVEGLRRGGAGELFF. The CDR3 bases are TGCAGCGTTGAAGGTCTGCGGCGGGGGGGCGCCGGGGAGCTGTTTTTT.

The chain is built from TRBV20-1 and TRBJ2-5, with D possibly TRBD2 on 5 matching bases. Between the trimmed V and J ends, which lost 4 bases and 2 bases, there was a span of 17 bases. CDR3 length: 15 residues. The germline gives CDR1 DFQATT, CDR2 SNEGSKA (reference sequence). CDR3 sequence reads: CSATSQRSIQETQYF. CDR3 sequence (DNA): TGCAGTGCTACCTCTCAGCGGAGTATACAAGAGACCCAGTACTTC.

The V and J genes are TRBV25-1 and TRBJ2-7; D perhaps matches TRBD1 (6 bases). Germline lookup yields CDR1 MGHDK and CDR2 SYGVNS. CDR3 length: 14 amino acids. Trimming took off 6 bases at V and 2 bases at J, with 14 bases between the two ends. The DNA of the CDR3 is TGTGCCAGCAGGACGCCGGGACACCCCTACGAGCAGTACTTC. It is translated as CASRTPGHPYEQYF.

This clonotype was found many times. The rearrangement joins TRBV10-3 to TRBJ2-3; TRBD2 agrees at 9 bases. The ends lost 5 bases at V and 4 bases at J; junction bases unmatched: 7. Germline CDR1 and CDR2: ENHRY and SYGVKD. The CDR3 contains 15 residues. CDR3 region: CAISPRLAAADTQYF. The DNA for the CDR3 is TGTGCCATCAGTCCCCGACTAGCGGCGGCAGATACGCAGTATTTT.

This clonotype was recorded many times. The V and J genes are TRBV24-1 and TRBJ2-5, with 12 bases lining up with TRBD2. Germline-derived CDR1 and CDR2 are KGHDR and SFDVKD. The trim removed 2 bases at V and 5 bases at J, leaving 5 bases unmatched. The CDR3 runs 16 residues. The CDR3 DNA sequence: TGTGCCACCAGTGATTCGAGGACTAGCGGGAAGGAGACCCAGTACTTC. This codes for CATSDSRTSGKETQYF.

This clonotype showed up just a few times. The chain has TRBV28 and TRBJ2-7, with TRBD2 matching over 13 bases. Germline V gives CDR1 MDHEN, CDR2 SYDVKM. J gave up 0 bases and V 6 bases, and 8 bases lay outside the gene matches. This CDR3 is built from 17 residues. The CDR3: CASSGQGTSGNSYEQYF. CDR3 in DNA: TGTGCCAGCAGCGGACAGGGGACTAGCGGGAACTCCTACGAGCAGTACTTC.

This clonotype occurred a few times. The J gene is TRBJ2-5, the V gene TRBV6-1; 11 bases map to TRBD1. The germline CDR1 and CDR2 sequences are MNHNS and SASEGT. This CDR3 comprises 15 residues. The trim removed 5 bases at V and 3 bases at J, leaving 5 bases unmatched. The CDR3 protein is CASSNRTGGKETQYF. In nucleotides, the CDR3 is TGTGCCAGCAGTAATCGGACAGGGGGCAAAGAGACCCAGTACTTC.

In the case of this clonotype: Its ends do not fully match the called genes, so a read error is possible. This chain links TRBV20-1 with TRBJ1-4; D is perhaps TRBD1 (5 bases). The CDR3 extends over 15 amino acids. CDR1 is DFQATT and CDR2 is SNEGSKA in the germline V gene (reference sequence). Written as DNA, the CDR3 is TGTAGTGCTAGAGAGTCAGGGAAGGCGAAAGAAAAACTGTTTTTT. This translates into CSARESGKAKEKLFF.

This clonotype was detected many times. V usage is TRBV6-4 and J usage is TRBJ1-2, with D possibly matching TRBD1 (6 bases). The CDR3 covers 14 residues. Germline V gives CDR1 MRHNA, CDR2 SNTAGT. V gave up 3 bases and J gave up 7 bases, with 15 bases separating them. Here the CDR3 DNA reads TGTGCCAGCAGTGAAGGGCAGGGGTACGGTGGCTACACCTTC. Translation: CASSEGQGYGGYTF.

The chain combines TRBV27 with TRBJ2-7; 10 nucleotides line up with TRBD1. Germline values: CDR1 MNHEY, CDR2 SMNVEV (reference sequence). V dropped 2 bases and J dropped 1; count of bases not matched to a gene: 8. The CDR3 spans 17 residues. The CDR3 spells CASSLTSRTGGSYEQYF. CDR3 nucleotides: TGTGCCAGCAGTTTAACGTCCCGGACAGGGGGGTCCTACGAGCAGTACTTC.

This clonotype was detected a few times. V is TRBV20-1 and J is TRBJ1-2; 8 bases line up with TRBD1. This CDR3 is 15 amino acids long. CDR1 is DFQATT and CDR2 is SNEGSKA in the germline V gene (reference sequence). With 3 bases clipped from V and 2 bases from J, the junction kept 8 bases outside the gene matches. The CDR3 is CSASGGRGLNYGYTF. For the CDR3, the DNA is TGCAGTGCTAGCGGGGGCAGGGGGCTAAACTATGGCTACACCTTC.

This clonotype was counted only a few times. The chain uses TRBV9 and TRBJ2-7; possible D gene TRBD2, 5 bases. V was shortened by 7 bases and J by 1 base, with 12 bases between the two germline ends. The CDR3 spans 13 residues. Germline CDR1 and CDR2: SGDLS and YYNGEE. CDR3 sequence: CASGEGASYEQYF. For the CDR3, the DNA is TGTGCCAGCGGAGAGGGAGCGTCCTACGAGCAGTACTTC. Full variable domain (outside the CDR3, taken from reference TRBV9 and TRBJ2-7): DSGVTQTPKHLITATGQRVTLRCSPRSGDLSVYWYQQSLDQGLQFLIQYYNGEERAKGNILERFSAQQFPDLHSELNLSSLELGDSALYFCASGEGASYEQYFGPGTRLTVT.

This chain uses TRBV20-1 with TRBJ2-4; TRBD2 aligns across 12 bases. The assigned J gene may be wrong: the sequence end matches TRBJ2-7 better. Germline CDR1 reads DFQATT; CDR2 reads SNEGSKA (reference sequence). CDR3 length equals 14 residues. The chain's CDR3 is CSARAGLAGNEQYF. Here the CDR3 DNA reads TGCAGTGCTAGGGCGGGACTAGCGGGTAACGAGCAGTACTTC.

This clonotype was observed once. The chain combines TRBV5-4 with TRBJ2-1; D call uncertain. Germline V lookup: CDR1 SGHNT, CDR2 YYREEE (reference sequence). The CDR3 consists of 15 residues. Trimming pared 4 bases from V and 10 bases from J, leaving 21 bases between. The CDR3 coding sequence is TGTGCCAGCAGCCGTCCTGAAAGGAGTACTGAAGAGCAGTTCTTC. Its protein product is CASSRPERSTEEQFF.

The chain carries TRBV6-6 and TRBJ1-2; 7 positions agree with TRBD1. The CDR3 extends over 15 amino acids. Germline CDR1 is MNHNY and CDR2 is SVGAGI (reference sequence). The junction had 10 bases not matched to a gene; V was cut back by 7 bases and J by 2 bases. In DNA form, the CDR3 reads TGTGCCAGCACTGCCGGGACAGCCGAAAACTATGGCTACACCTTC. It is translated as CASTAGTAENYGYTF.

J is TRBJ1-1 and V is TRBV12-3 or TRBV12-4; D is undetermined. The CDR3 length is 11 residues. Trimming took 5 bases from V and 10 from J, leaving 11 bases between them. The CDR3 DNA sequence: TGTGCCAGCAGTACTGCCGCGGGAGCTTTCTTT. Its protein is CASSTAAGAFF.

This clonotype was counted many times. The rearrangement links TRBV4-1 to TRBJ2-1, with 8 bases aligning to TRBD2. From germline, CDR1 is MGHRA and CDR2 YSYEKL. The CDR3 is made up of 15 amino acids. Trimming took 2 bases from V and 7 from J; bases not matched to a gene: 7. The CDR3 region is CASSQYRGGANEQFF. CDR3 sequence (DNA): TGCGCCAGCAGCCAATACCGGGGGGGTGCTAATGAGCAGTTCTTC.

The V call is TRBV28, the J call TRBJ2-5; TRBD2 aligns across 8 bases. The CDR3 totals 16 residues. Germline V CDR1 and CDR2: MDHEN, SYDVKM. V lost 5 bases, J lost 0 bases, and 8 bases stayed unmatched. The CDR3, as DNA: TGTGCCAGCAGTCCAATAGCGGGGAGACACCAAGAGACCCAGTACTTC. Translating gives CASSPIAGRHQETQYF.

This clonotype was counted only a few times. J is TRBJ2-7 and V is TRBV2; unclear D gene. The CDR3 loop spans 11 amino acids. Germline V gene sequence: CDR1 SNHLY, CDR2 FYNNEI. V lost 7 bases and J lost 2, with 6 bases in between. CDR3 protein: CASTQTYEQYF. The CDR3, as DNA: TGTGCCAGCACCCAGACCTACGAGCAGTACTTC.

The rearrangement uses TRBV5-1 and TRBJ1-1; maybe TRBD1 (6 bases). This CDR3 has 15 residues. V dropped 3 bases and J dropped 4 bases, with 16 bases sitting between them. CDR1 and CDR2 (germline): SGHRS, YFSETQ. The CDR3 DNA follows: TGCGCCAGCAGCTGGATGGGTCAGGGGAGCACTGAAGCTTTCTTT. It translates to CASSWMGQGSTEAFF. Full variable domain (missing parts from reference TRBV5-1 and TRBJ1-1): KAGVTQTPRYLIKTRGQQVTLSCSPISGHRSVSWYQQTPGQGLQFLFEYFSETQRNKGNFPGRFSGRQFSNSRSEMNVSTLELGDSALYLCASSWMGQGSTEAFFGQGTRLTVV.

The rearrangement links TRBV29-1 to TRBJ1-1; the D gene is possibly TRBD1 (6 bases). Trimming took 4 bases from V and 7 from J, leaving 13 bases between them. The CDR3 loop spans 12 amino acids. From germline, CDR1 is SQVTM and CDR2 ANQGSEA. The CDR3: CSVVGGNLEAFF. In DNA form, the CDR3 reads TGCAGCGTTGTGGGGGGCAATCTTGAAGCTTTCTTT.

The chain couples TRBV4-1 to TRBJ1-2, with D unresolved. V shed 0 bases and J shed 0 bases, with 11 bases lying between them. Per germline, CDR1 MGHRA and CDR2 YSYEKL. The CDR3 runs to 16 residues. CDR3 in DNA: TGCGCCAGCAGCCAAGACGCCGACTCTCCTAACTATGGCTACACCTTC. Amino acids: CASSQDADSPNYGYTF.

The chain carries TRBV4-1 and TRBJ2-1; perhaps TRBD1 as D (6 bases). The CDR3 covers 13 residues. Trimming took off 0 bases at V and 7 bases at J, with 7 bases between the two ends. Germline loops: CDR1 MGHRA, CDR2 YSYEKL. This chain's CDR3 is CASSQETGNEQFF. CDR3 nucleotides: TGCGCCAGCAGCCAAGAGACAGGAAATGAGCAGTTCTTC.

The chain links TRBV29-1 to TRBJ1-1; 7 nucleotides agree with TRBD1. Trimming at V came to 6 bases and at J to 0 bases, leaving 7 bases not matched to a gene. Germline V CDR1 and CDR2: SQVTM, ANQGSEA. The length of the CDR3 is 14 residues. DNA for the CDR3: TGCAGCGTCGACAAACAGGGGATGAACACTGAAGCTTTCTTT. Encoded protein: CSVDKQGMNTEAFF. The full variable domain, rest sourced from reference TRBV29-1 and TRBJ1-1, is SAVISQKPSRDICQRGTSLTIQCQVDSQVTMMFWYRQQPGQSLTLIATANQGSEATYESGFVIDKFPISRPNLTFSTLTVSNMSPEDSSIYLCSVDKQGMNTEAFFGQGTRLTVV.

V usage is TRBV9 and J usage is TRBJ2-3; 14 nucleotides agree with TRBD2. Germline V gives CDR1 SGDLS, CDR2 YYNGEE. This CDR3 is built from 16 residues. J lost 7 bases, V lost 3 bases, and 7 bases had no gene match. This chain's CDR3 is CASSAAGTSGSHTQYF. The CDR3 DNA reads TGTGCCAGCAGCGCCGCTGGGACTAGCGGGAGCCATACGCAGTATTTT.

This clonotype came up a few times. The chain has TRBV7-3 and TRBJ2-5; TRBD2 agrees at 8 bases. Germline CDR1 is SGHTA and CDR2 is FQGTGA. The ends lost 0 bases at V and 5 bases at J; junction bases unmatched: 5. The CDR3 is 15 amino acids. CDR3 sequence reads: CASSLTGGRMETQYF. CDR3 bases: TGTGCCAGCAGCTTAACTGGCGGGAGGATGGAGACCCAGTACTTC.

This chain uses TRBV20-1 with TRBJ2-1; 10 bases align to TRBD2. This CDR3 spans 15 amino acids. Losses at the gene ends were 5 bases for V and 4 bases for J; bases not matched to a gene: 8. The germline V gene has CDR1 DFQATT and CDR2 SNEGSKA (reference sequence). CDR3 sequence reads: CSAQSWTSGYNEQFF. In DNA, the CDR3 is TGCAGTGCTCAATCCTGGACTAGCGGTTACAATGAGCAGTTCTTC.